This TCR beta chain was identified during a study of early T cells in non-severe SARS-CoV-2 infection. Each CDR3 protein gets one entry after TCRdb re-called the 5' RACE reads with MiXCR. The profile shows about 56,000 distinct CDR3 sequences, over 9.5% of them singletons. The CDR3 sequence is 14 residues long. V lost 5 bases to trimming and J lost 6 bases; unmatched junction nucleotides: 13. Germline V gene sequence: CDR1 DFQATT, CDR2 SNEGSKA (reference sequence). The chain combines TRBV20-1 with TRBJ2-7; 7 nucleotides line up with TRBD1. The sample was whole blood. This TCR was recovered from an adult who was a healthcare worker with PCR-confirmed SARS-CoV-2 infection or an uninfected control (not recorded which). The CDR3 protein is CSAGLSRQGLEQYF. The CDR3 region has the DNA TGCAGTGCTGGATTATCCAGACAGGGCCTCGAGCAGTACTTC.